The next 30 T cell receptor beta chains were all read from a single sample in a study of blood T cell repertoires in COVID-19. Repertoires were generated with immunoSEQ multiplex PCR, while TCRdb's copy carries only in-frame clones and drops some. The sample lists roughly 70,000 clones, under 90% occurring once. The sample consisted of peripheral blood. The receptors derive from a man in his sixties or seventies who had recovered from COVID-19.

The chain combines TRBV28 with TRBJ1-2, with TRBD1 matching over 8 bases. Per germline, CDR1 MDHEN and CDR2 SYDVKM. V shed 6 bases, J shed 1 base, and the junction held 7 bases outside the gene matches. CDR3 length: 15 residues. The CDR3 reads CASRSDRGVNYGYTF. The CDR3 DNA reads as TGTGCCAGCAGATCAGACAGGGGCGTTAACTATGGCTACACCTTC.

The gene calls are TRBV5-5 and TRBJ1-5, with D perhaps matching TRBD1 (6 bases). This CDR3 region has 15 residues. In germline, CDR1 is SGHKS, CDR2 YYEKEE (reference sequence). Trimming stripped 4 bases from V and 5 bases from J, with 16 bases between. CDR3 loop: CASSREGGGHQPQHF. As DNA, the CDR3 is TGTGCCAGCAGCCGAGAGGGGGGAGGGCATCAGCCCCAGCATTTT.

This chain joins TRBV11-2 and TRBJ2-7; 7 bases are a match to TRBD1. Germline loops: CDR1 SGHAT, CDR2 FQNNGV. V lost 5 bases, J lost 1 base, and 8 bases stayed unmatched. The CDR3 length is 15 residues. Written as DNA, the CDR3 is TGTGCCAGCAGCCGCTTCCGGGACAGATCCTACGAGCAGTACTTC. Translating gives CASSRFRDRSYEQYF.

The V gene is TRBV29-1, the J gene TRBJ2-5; 11 bases agree with TRBD2. Germline CDR1 reads SQVTM; CDR2 reads ANQGSEA. V shed 1 base, J shed 7 bases, and the junction held 5 bases outside the gene matches. The length of the CDR3 is 14 residues. The CDR3 is CSVEATSGSATQYF. For the CDR3, the DNA is TGCAGCGTTGAAGCCACTAGCGGGAGTGCGACCCAGTACTTC. The entire variable domain, with the rest obtained from reference TRBV29-1 and TRBJ2-5, is as follows: SAVISQKPSRDICQRGTSLTIQCQVDSQVTMMFWYRQQPGQSLTLIATANQGSEATYESGFVIDKFPISRPNLTFSTLTVSNMSPEDSSIYLCSVEATSGSATQYFGPGTRLLVL.

The chain employs TRBV11-2 and TRBJ1-1; weak D call: TRBD1 (5 bases). This CDR3 has 14 residues. Germline V gene data show CDR1 as SGHAT and CDR2 as FQNNGV. Trimming took 1 base from V and 3 from J, leaving 9 bases between them. The CDR3 sequence: CASSLAGVDTEAFF. The CDR3 nucleotides read TGTGCCAGCAGCTTAGCGGGGGTAGACACTGAAGCTTTCTTT.

The chain employs TRBV7-9 and TRBJ2-7; 10 bases are a match to TRBD1. The trim removed 5 bases at V and 0 bases at J, leaving 4 bases unmatched. Germline-derived CDR1 and CDR2 are SEHNR and FQNEAQ (reference sequence). This CDR3 has 15 amino acids. The CDR3 region has the DNA TGTGCCAGCAGCAGCCGGACAGGGGGCTCCTACGAGCAGTACTTC. It yields the protein CASSSRTGGSYEQYF.

The chain is built from TRBV5-1 and TRBJ1-3; no clear D. This CDR3 comprises 14 residues. Germline CDR1 is SGHRS and CDR2 is YFSETQ. Trimming left V 0 bases short and J 2 bases short, with 6 bases between. The CDR3 nucleotides read TGCGCCAGCAGCTTGGTCGGGGCTGGAAACACCATATATTTT. Amino acid sequence: CASSLVGAGNTIYF.

The chain carries TRBV28 and TRBJ2-2; D is unclear. V shed 3 bases and J shed 0 bases, with 11 bases lying between them. CDR1 MDHEN and CDR2 SYDVKM come from the germline V gene. The CDR3 consists of 16 residues. In DNA, the CDR3 is TGTGCCAGCAGTTTGCCCGGTACCACGAACACCGGGGAGCTGTTTTTT. Amino acids: CASSLPGTTNTGELFF.

The chain links TRBV4-1 to TRBJ1-2; 11 bases match TRBD1. CDR3 size: 14 residues. Germline CDR1 is MGHRA and CDR2 is YSYEKL. Losses at the gene ends were 5 bases for V and 6 bases for J; bases not matched to a gene: 5. The CDR3 nucleotides are TGCGCCAGCAGCTGGACAGGGGGCGGGGATGGCTACACCTTC. The encoded protein is CASSWTGGGDGYTF.

This chain connects TRBV6-2 or TRBV6-3 to TRBJ1-4; 8 nucleotides agree with TRBD1. After removal of 2 bases from V and 4 bases from J, the junction contained 6 bases not matched to a gene. Germline assignment: CDR1 MNHEY and CDR2 SVGEGT. This CDR3 comprises 16 residues. CDR3 loop: CASSYRRDRNNEKLFF. DNA of the CDR3: TGTGCCAGCAGTTACCGCCGGGACAGGAATAATGAAAAACTGTTTTTT.

The chain has TRBV10-1 and TRBJ2-3; 7 bases align to TRBD1. Germline trimming cut 3 bases from V and 4 bases from J; bases unmatched to any gene: 7. From germline, CDR1 is WNHNN and CDR2 SYGVQD (reference sequence). This CDR3 spans 15 amino acids. The CDR3 coding sequence is TGCGCCAGCAGTGAAGAGGGGGCTCGATCAGATACGCAGTATTTT. Translation: CASSEEGARSDTQYF.

V is TRBV6-2 or TRBV6-3 and J is TRBJ2-5; 7 nucleotides agree with TRBD1. Germline values: CDR1 MNHEY, CDR2 SVGEGT. Germline trimming cut 4 bases from V and 0 bases from J; bases unmatched to any gene: 20. CDR3 size: 20 residues. CDR3 amino acids: CASSFPGPGGSPKYQETQYF. CDR3 DNA sequence: TGTGCCAGCAGTTTTCCCGGGCCAGGGGGATCACCTAAGTACCAAGAGACCCAGTACTTC.

The chain recombines TRBV6-6 with TRBJ1-2, with D unclear. Trimming removed 2 bases at V and 8 bases at J, with 15 bases between. Germline V CDR1 and CDR2: MNHNY, SVGAGI (reference sequence). This CDR3 spans 14 amino acids. CDR3: CASSYDQDSGGYTF. As DNA, the CDR3 is TGTGCCAGCAGTTACGATCAGGACTCGGGGGGCTACACCTTC.

V and J are TRBV7-9 and TRBJ1-2; TRBD1 might be the D (6 bases). The CDR3 runs to 13 residues. Germline CDR1 is SEHNR and CDR2 is FQNEAQ (reference sequence). Deletions cut 1 base from V and 6 bases from J, with 9 bases between. DNA for the CDR3: TGTGCCAGCAGCTTAGGGGGGCTTGATGGCTACACCTTC. It translates to CASSLGGLDGYTF.

This sequence joins TRBV10-3 and TRBJ2-7; 7 bases are a match to TRBD1. The CDR3 length is 14 residues. The V segment lost 6 bases and the J segment 4 bases; nucleotides outside the gene matches: 9. Germline lookup yields CDR1 ENHRY and CDR2 SYGVKD. CDR3 residues: CAIRVGQDNYEQYF. Here the CDR3 DNA reads TGTGCCATCAGAGTTGGACAGGATAATTACGAGCAGTACTTC.

The chain uses TRBV6-2 or TRBV6-3 and TRBJ2-5; 12 nucleotides agree with TRBD2. V lost 1 base, J lost 5 bases, and 8 bases stayed unmatched. Germline assignment: CDR1 MNHEY and CDR2 SVGEGT. This CDR3 spans 17 amino acids. CDR3 residues: CASSYFLAGGPEETQYF. The DNA of the CDR3 is TGTGCCAGCAGTTACTTTCTAGCGGGAGGGCCGGAGGAGACCCAGTACTTC.

The chain carries TRBV5-1 and TRBJ2-7, with 9 bases aligning to TRBD1. Per the germline V gene, CDR1 is SGHRS and CDR2 is YFSETQ. CDR3 length: 14 residues. The junction had 9 bases not matched to a gene; V was cut back by 4 bases and J by 7 bases. The CDR3 bases are TGCGCCAGCAGCCCCTTTCCGACAGGGGGTGAGCAGTACTTC. It encodes CASSPFPTGGEQYF. The complete variable domain, with remaining parts taken from reference TRBV5-1 and TRBJ2-7, reads KAGVTQTPRYLIKTRGQQVTLSCSPISGHRSVSWYQQTPGQGLQFLFEYFSETQRNKGNFPGRFSGRQFSNSRSEMNVSTLELGDSALYLCASSPFPTGGEQYFGPGTRLTVT.

This rearrangement joins TRBV28 to TRBJ2-2; 11 bases line up with TRBD2. Germline lookup yields CDR1 MDHEN and CDR2 SYDVKM. This CDR3 contains 15 residues. Trimming took 8 bases from V and 5 from J; bases not matched to a gene: 7. The CDR3 DNA is TGTGCCAGCTTGACTAGCGGGGCGGGTACCGGGGAGCTGTTTTTT. Translation gives CASLTSGAGTGELFF.

V and J are TRBV12-3 or TRBV12-4 and TRBJ2-7; tentatively, D is TRBD1 (5 bases). The V end lost 6 bases, the J end lost 1 base, and 10 bases lay between the germline ends. This CDR3 comprises 13 residues. The CDR3 spells CASSDSKSYEQYF. The CDR3 region has the DNA TGTGCCAGCAGCGACAGTAAATCCTACGAGCAGTACTTC.

This clone was seen a few times. V gene TRBV7-3 combines with J gene TRBJ2-3, with 7 bases lining up with TRBD1. Germline-derived CDR1 and CDR2 are SGHTA and FQGTGA. CDR3 length: 15 residues. V shed 8 bases, J shed 2 bases, and the junction held 10 bases outside the gene matches. In DNA form, the CDR3 reads TGTGCCAGCTCCCTCTCGGGACAGACCACAGATACGCAGTATTTT. Its translation is CASSLSGQTTDTQYF.

The rearrangement uses TRBV5-1 and TRBJ2-1; TRBD2 matches at 7 bases. Germline V gives CDR1 SGHRS, CDR2 YFSETQ. The CDR3 sequence is 15 residues long. V was pared by 4 bases and J by 5 bases, with 9 bases of the junction left unmatched. The CDR3 region is CASSPSGTGNNEQFF. The DNA of the CDR3 is TGCGCCAGCAGCCCGAGCGGGACCGGGAACAATGAGCAGTTCTTC. Full variable domain (outside the CDR3, taken from reference TRBV5-1 and TRBJ2-1): KAGVTQTPRYLIKTRGQQVTLSCSPISGHRSVSWYQQTPGQGLQFLFEYFSETQRNKGNFPGRFSGRQFSNSRSEMNVSTLELGDSALYLCASSPSGTGNNEQFFGPGTRLTVL.

This clone appeared once. V usage is TRBV28 and J usage is TRBJ2-5; possible D gene TRBD1, 5 bases. The CDR3 is 13 amino acids. V was shortened by 5 bases and J by 5 bases, with 12 bases between the two germline ends. CDR1 and CDR2 (germline): MDHEN, SYDVKM. CDR3 protein: CASSTDSGETQYF. The CDR3 DNA sequence: TGTGCCAGCAGTACAGACTCAGGGGAGACCCAGTACTTC.

The V gene is TRBV6-2 or TRBV6-3, the J gene TRBJ2-7; 10 bases agree with TRBD2. J lost 3 bases, V lost 5 bases, and 4 bases had no gene match. The CDR3 runs 14 residues. Per the germline V gene, CDR1 is MNHEY and CDR2 is SVGEGT. The CDR3 DNA is TGTGCCAGCAGTCCCTGGACTAGCGGCTACGAGCAGTACTTC. Protein sequence: CASSPWTSGYEQYF.

The chain employs TRBV6-1 and TRBJ2-7, with 9 positions matching TRBD1. V gave up 0 bases and J gave up 0 bases; unmatched junction bases: 9. CDR1 and CDR2 from the germline V gene are MNHNS and SASEGT. CDR3 length: 18 amino acids. The CDR3 reads CASSEALIGTGSSYEQYF. Written as DNA, the CDR3 is TGTGCCAGCAGTGAAGCCCTAATCGGGACAGGGAGCTCCTACGAGCAGTACTTC.

This chain links TRBV30 with TRBJ2-5, with D hard to call. CDR1 and CDR2 from the germline V gene are GTSNPN and SVGIG (reference sequence). V shed 2 bases and J shed 5 bases, with 18 bases lying between them. This CDR3 spans 15 amino acids. This chain's CDR3 is CAWSKARLSTETQYF. The CDR3 nucleotides are TGTGCCTGGAGTAAGGCCAGACTGAGTACGGAGACCCAGTACTTC.

The chain links TRBV5-6 to TRBJ1-4, with TRBD1 identical over 9 bases. The CDR3 runs to 14 residues. The junction had 4 bases not matched to a gene; V was cut back by 4 bases and J by 6 bases. In germline, CDR1 is SGHDT, CDR2 YYEEEE. The CDR3: CASSRRDRDEKLFF. As DNA, the CDR3 is TGTGCCAGCAGCCGCCGGGACAGGGATGAAAAACTGTTTTTT.

This sequence joins TRBV5-1 and TRBJ2-3, with 9 bases fitting TRBD2. Trimming at V came to 2 bases and at J to 4 bases, leaving 5 bases not matched to a gene. The CDR3 length is 15 residues. Per the germline V gene, CDR1 is SGHRS and CDR2 is YFSETQ. The CDR3 loop is CASSFDSGSSDTQYF. CDR3 sequence (DNA): TGCGCCAGCAGCTTTGATAGCGGGAGTTCAGATACGCAGTATTTT.

This clone was detected once. This rearrangement joins TRBV12-3 or TRBV12-4 to TRBJ2-5; perhaps TRBD1 as D (5 bases). Trimming stripped 8 bases from V and 2 bases from J, with 12 bases between. The CDR3 length is 13 residues. For the CDR3, the DNA is TGTGCCAGCCGCCCGACAGTTCAAGAGACCCAGTACTTC. This sequence encodes CASRPTVQETQYF.

This sequence joins TRBV5-1 and TRBJ2-1; D is perhaps TRBD2 (7 bases). Germline assignment: CDR1 SGHRS and CDR2 YFSETQ. The CDR3 consists of 16 residues. Between the trimmed V and J ends, which lost 0 bases and 0 bases, there was a span of 10 bases. CDR3 sequence: CASSLGGGSSYNEQFF. CDR3 nucleotides: TGCGCCAGCAGCTTGGGCGGGGGCTCCTCCTACAATGAGCAGTTCTTC.

The chain carries TRBV19 and TRBJ2-5; tentatively, D is TRBD2 (5 bases). Germline assignment: CDR1 LNHDA and CDR2 SQIVND (reference sequence). This CDR3 comprises 17 residues. The V gene lost 4 bases and the J gene lost 2 bases, with 20 bases spanning the gap. CDR3 protein: CASSTYLRELEQETQYF. In nucleotides, the CDR3 is TGTGCCAGTAGTACCTACCTGAGGGAGCTGGAACAAGAGACCCAGTACTTC.